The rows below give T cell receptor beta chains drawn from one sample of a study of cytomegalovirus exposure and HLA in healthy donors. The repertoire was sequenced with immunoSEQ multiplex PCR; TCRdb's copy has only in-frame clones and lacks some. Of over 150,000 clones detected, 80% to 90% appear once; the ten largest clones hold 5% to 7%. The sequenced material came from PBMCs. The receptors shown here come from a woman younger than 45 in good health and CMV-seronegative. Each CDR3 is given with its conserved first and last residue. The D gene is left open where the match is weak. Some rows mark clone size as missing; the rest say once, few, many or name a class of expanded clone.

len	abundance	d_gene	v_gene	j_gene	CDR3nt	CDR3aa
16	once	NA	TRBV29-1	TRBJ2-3	TGCAGCGTTGAAGATCAAGTGACCATTCGCACAGATACGCAGTATTTT	CSVEDQVTIRTDTQYF
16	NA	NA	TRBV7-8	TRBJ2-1	TGTGCCAGCAGCCGTAACCAGGGGAGGTCCTACAATGAGCAGTTCTTC	CASSRNQGRSYNEQFF
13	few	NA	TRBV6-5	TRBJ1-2	TGTGCCAGCAGTTACGCGCCCGGAAGGGGCTACACCTTC	CASSYAPGRGYTF
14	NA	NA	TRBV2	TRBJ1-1	TGTGCCAGCAGTGAAGGAGGGGGGTTTACTGAAGCTTTCTTT	CASSEGGGFTEAFF
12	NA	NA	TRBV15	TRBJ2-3	TGTGCCACCAGTACAGGATTAGGTACGCAGTATTTT	CATSTGLGTQYF
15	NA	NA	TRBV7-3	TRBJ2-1	TGTGCCAGCAACGTTAGTGGGGCGGTTAAGGATGAGCAGTTCTTC	CASNVSGAVKDEQFF
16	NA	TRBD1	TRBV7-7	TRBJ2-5	TGTGCTAGCAGCTTAGCTCGGACAGGGCGGGAAGAGACCCAGTACTTC	CASSLARTGREETQYF
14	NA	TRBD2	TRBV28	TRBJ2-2	TGTGCCAGCAGCCCGGGACTAGCGACCGGGGAGCTGTTTTTT	CASSPGLATGELFF
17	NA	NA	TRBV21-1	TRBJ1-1	TGTGCCAGCAGCAAAGAAGGGACAGATTCAATGAACACTGAAGCTTTCTTT	CASSKEGTDSMNTEAFF
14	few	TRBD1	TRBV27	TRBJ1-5	TGTGCCAGCAGAACGACAGGGGGCGTAGAGCCCCAGCATTTT	CASRTTGGVEPQHF
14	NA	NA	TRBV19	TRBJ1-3	TGTGCCAGTAGTATTGACGGCCGGGGAGGTGGTGCATATTTT	CASSIDGRGGGAYF
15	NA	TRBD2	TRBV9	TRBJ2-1	TGTGCCAGCAGCTTGACTAGCGGCACCTACAATGAGCAGTTCTTC	CASSLTSGTYNEQFF
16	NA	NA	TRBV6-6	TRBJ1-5	TGTGCCAGCAGTTACTCTGGTCCGGGATACAATCAGCCCCAGCATTTT	CASSYSGPGYNQPQHF
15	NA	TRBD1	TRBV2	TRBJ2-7	TGTGCCAGCAGTGCCGGGACAGGGGTCGGCTACGAGCAGTACTTC	CASSAGTGVGYEQYF
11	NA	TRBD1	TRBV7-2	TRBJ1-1	TGTGCCAGCATCCGGGGACAGGGCGCTTTCTTT	CASIRGQGAFF
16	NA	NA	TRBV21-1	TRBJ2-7	TGTGCCAGCAGTAAAGAGGTCTTCAGGACGGCGTACGAGCAGTACTTC	CASSKEVFRTAYEQYF
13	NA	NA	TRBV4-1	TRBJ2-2	TGCGCCAGCAGATCCCAGAACACCGGGGAGCTGTTTTTT	CASRSQNTGELFF
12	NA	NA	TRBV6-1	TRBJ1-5	TGTGCCAGCGGGACACCTCCGGGGCCCCAGCATTTT	CASGTPPGPQHF
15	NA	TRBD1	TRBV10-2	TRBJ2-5	TGCGCCAGCAGCCCGTCTCGTAGGGGGCGAGAGACCCAGTACTTC	CASSPSRRGRETQYF
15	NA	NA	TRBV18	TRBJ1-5	TGTGCCAGCTCACCGGACGGCAGGGAAAATCAGCCCCAGCATTTT	CASSPDGRENQPQHF
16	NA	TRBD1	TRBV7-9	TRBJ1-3	TGTGCCAGCAGCTCTCCGGGACAGAGCTCTGGAAACACCATATATTTT	CASSSPGQSSGNTIYF
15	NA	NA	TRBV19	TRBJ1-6	TGTGCCAGTAGTATAGCCCGGGCCCTGTCGTCACCCCTCCACTTT	CASSIARALSSPLHF
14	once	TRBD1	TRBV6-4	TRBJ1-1	TGTGCCAGCAGTGTCGGACAGGGGACCACTGAAGCTTTCTTT	CASSVGQGTTEAFF
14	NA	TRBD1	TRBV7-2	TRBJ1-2	TGTGCCAGCAGCTTAATGGGGACAGGGTTCGGCTACACCTTC	CASSLMGTGFGYTF
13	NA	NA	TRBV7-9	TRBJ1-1	TGTGCCAGCAGCTTATTAGAGGTCACTGAAGCTTTCTTT	CASSLLEVTEAFF
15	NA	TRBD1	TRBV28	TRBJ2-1	TGTGCCAGCAGTCGCCGGGACAGGGACGGCAATGAGCAGTTCTTC	CASSRRDRDGNEQFF
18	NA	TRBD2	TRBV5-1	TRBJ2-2	TGCGCCAGCAGTTCCGAATTTAGCGGGAGGGCCTCGGCCGGGGAGCTGTTTTTT	CASSSEFSGRASAGELFF
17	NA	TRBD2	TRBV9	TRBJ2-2	TGTGCCAGCAGCGTAAAAGCTAGCGGGGGGGCCACCGGGGAGCTGTTTTTT	CASSVKASGGATGELFF
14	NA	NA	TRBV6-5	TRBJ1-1	TGTGCCAGCAGTTACTCTCCCAAGAACACTGAAGCTTTCTTT	CASSYSPKNTEAFF
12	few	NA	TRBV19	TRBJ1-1	TGTGCCAGTATTTTGCGCAACACTGAAGCTTTCTTT	CASILRNTEAFF
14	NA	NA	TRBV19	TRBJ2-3	TGTGCCTTCCGACACGGAAAAGACACAGATACGCAGTATTTT	CAFRHGKDTDTQYF
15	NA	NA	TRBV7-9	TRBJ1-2	TGTGCCAGCAGCTCAGGACGGACGCTGAACTATGGCTACACCTTC	CASSSGRTLNYGYTF
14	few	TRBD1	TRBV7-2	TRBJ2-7	TGTGCCAGCAGCTTACCGACAGGGAAGGGCGAGCAGTACTTC	CASSLPTGKGEQYF
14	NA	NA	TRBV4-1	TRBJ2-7	TGCGCCAGCAGCCAGGGACGGATCTCCTACGAGCAGTACTTC	CASSQGRISYEQYF
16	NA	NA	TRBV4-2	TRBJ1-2	TGTGCCAGCAGCCAAGGGCGGGGGCCTATGGGGTATGGCTACACCTTC	CASSQGRGPMGYGYTF
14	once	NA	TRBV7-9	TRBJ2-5	TGTGCCAGCAGCGGGGGACCGGCGGGAGAGACCCAGTACTTC	CASSGGPAGETQYF
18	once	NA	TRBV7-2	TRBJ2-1	TGTGCCAGCAGCTTAAGGACTACCTTCAGAGAGAGTTCCAATGAGCAGTTCTTC	CASSLRTTFRESSNEQFF
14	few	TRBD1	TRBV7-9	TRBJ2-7	TGTGCCAGCAGCTTCCCCGGGACAGCCTACGAGCAGTACTTC	CASSFPGTAYEQYF
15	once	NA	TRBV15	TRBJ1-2	TGTGCCACCAGCAGAGATATGGGGACTCAACATGGCTACACCTTC	CATSRDMGTQHGYTF
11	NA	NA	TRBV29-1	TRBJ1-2	TGCAGCTCCCGCGAAGCGGGCGGCTACACCTTC	CSSREAGGYTF
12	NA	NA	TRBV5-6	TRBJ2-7	TGTGCCAGCAGCTTCCAGGGATACGAGCAGTACTTC	CASSFQGYEQYF
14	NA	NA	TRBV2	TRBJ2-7	TGTGCCAGCAGTGAGACTCACCTCGCCTACGAGCAGTACTTC	CASSETHLAYEQYF
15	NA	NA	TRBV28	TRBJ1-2	TGTGCCAGCAGCAATTCCCCCTCGGCTAACTATGGCTACACCTTC	CASSNSPSANYGYTF
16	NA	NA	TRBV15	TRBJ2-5	TGTGCCACCAGCGAGATGCCGGGACCGCTATCAGAGACCCAGTACTTC	CATSEMPGPLSETQYF
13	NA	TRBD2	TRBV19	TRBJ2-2	TGTGCCAGTAGGGGACTAGCCTTCGGGGAGCTGTTTTTT	CASRGLAFGELFF